One and the same sample provided the 30 T cell receptor beta chains below, sequenced in a study of early T cells in non-severe SARS-CoV-2 infection. MiXCR, run by TCRdb on the 5' RACE reads, gives a single entry per CDR3 protein. The data contain tens of thousands of distinct CDR3 sequences, less than 15% of them singletons. What was sequenced was whole blood. The receptors were sampled from an adult who was a healthcare worker with PCR-confirmed SARS-CoV-2 infection or an uninfected control (not recorded which).

At least ten counts were recorded for this clonotype. This chain connects TRBV18 to TRBJ1-1; D possibly corresponds to TRBD1 (5 bases). The CDR3 has 12 residues. The V gene's germline CDR1 is KGHSH and CDR2 LQKENI. V shed 6 bases and J shed 6 bases, with 11 bases lying between them. The CDR3 spells CASSLGTAEAFF. Written as DNA, the CDR3 is TGTGCCAGCTCGCTCGGGACGGCTGAAGCTTTCTTT. Based on the CDR3 plus reference TRBV18 and TRBJ1-1, the full variable domain is NAGVMQNPRHLVRRRGQEARLRCSPMKGHSHVYWYRQLPEEGLKFMVYLQKENIIDESGMPKERFSAEFPKEGPSILRIQQVVRGDSAAYFCASSLGTAEAFFGQGTRLTVV.

This clonotype was picked up a small number of times. This rearrangement joins TRBV18 to TRBJ1-2, with 7 bases lining up with TRBD1. Germline-derived CDR1 and CDR2 are KGHSH and LQKENI. J was trimmed by 7 bases and V by 3 bases; bases with no gene match: 5. The CDR3 runs 13 residues. DNA for the CDR3: TGTGCCAGCTCACCGGGGACAGTCGTTGGCTACACCTTC. Protein product: CASSPGTVVGYTF.

This clonotype has a count of ten or more. The chain links TRBV12-3 or TRBV12-4 to TRBJ1-6; D is ambiguous. Trimming left V 8 bases short and J 2 bases short, with 13 bases between. CDR3 length: 15 residues. As DNA, the CDR3 is TGTGCCAGCCAAACCGGCGTGACCTATAATTCACCCCTCCACTTT. Protein sequence: CASQTGVTYNSPLHF.

V is TRBV10-3 and J is TRBJ2-5; 7 bases are shared with TRBD1. The CDR3 runs to 14 residues. Looked up from germline, CDR1 is ENHRY and CDR2 is SYGVKD. J gave up 1 base and V 5 bases, and 4 bases lay outside the gene matches. The CDR3 region is CAISLNRGQETQYF. DNA for the CDR3: TGTGCCATCAGTTTGAACAGGGGCCAAGAGACCCAGTACTTC.

The chain uses TRBV6-5 and TRBJ1-6, with TRBD1 matching over 9 bases. V was clipped by 2 bases and J by 4 bases; unmatched bases: 6. Germline assignment: CDR1 MNHEY and CDR2 SVGAGI. The CDR3 is made up of 17 amino acids. This chain's CDR3 is CASSYGGTGLYNSPLHF. In DNA, the CDR3 is TGTGCCAGCAGTTACGGAGGGACAGGGTTATATAATTCACCCCTCCACTTT.

The genes are TRBV9 and TRBJ1-3; D is unclear. The germline V gene encodes CDR1 SGDLS and CDR2 YYNGEE. CDR3 length: 14 residues. The germline V and J ends were trimmed by 0 bases and 2 bases, with 6 bases remaining between them. Here the CDR3 reads CASSVEQAGNTIYF. CDR3 nucleotide sequence: TGTGCCAGCAGCGTAGAGCAGGCTGGAAACACCATATATTTT.

This clonotype was recorded many times. The rearrangement links TRBV29-1 to TRBJ1-3; D may be TRBD1 (5 bases). V was trimmed by 4 bases and J by 0 bases, leaving 10 bases between them. The CDR3 covers 14 residues. Germline CDR1 and CDR2: SQVTM and ANQGSEA. In DNA, the CDR3 is TGCAGCGTTGTGGGAGACAGCTCTGGAAACACCATATATTTT. The encoded protein is CSVVGDSSGNTIYF.

In this sample, this clonotype turned up a few times. The J gene is TRBJ1-2, the V gene TRBV12-3 or TRBV12-4; D not resolved. The CDR3 has 12 amino acids. Trimming took 5 bases from V and 6 from J, leaving 10 bases between them. The CDR3 region is CASSEDQNGYTF. CDR3 coding DNA: TGTGCCAGCAGTGAGGACCAAAATGGCTACACCTTC.

This clonotype came up many times. The rearrangement links TRBV20-1 to TRBJ2-2; 11 nucleotides agree with TRBD2. Germline V gene lookup returns CDR1 DFQATT and CDR2 SNEGSKA (reference sequence). Trimming cost V 1 base and J 4 bases; bases outside gene matches: 11. This CDR3 spans 18 amino acids. The CDR3 bases are TGCAGTGCTAGAGCGGGTAGCGGGGGGGCCGGCGGCACCGGGGAGCTGTTTTTT. Its translation is CSARAGSGGAGGTGELFF.

The table lists this clonotype with a few counts. In DNA, the CDR3 is TGTGCCAGCAGTTACCAACGGACAGGGGGCACGCCCCAGCATTTT. This codes for CASSYQRTGGTPQHF. The gene calls are TRBV6-5 and TRBJ1-5; 11 nucleotides line up with TRBD1. This CDR3 comprises 15 residues. Germline V CDR1 and CDR2: MNHEY, SVGAGI. The V gene end was trimmed by 2 bases and the J gene end by 9 bases; junction bases not matched to a gene: 6.

This clonotype occurred a few times. The chain couples TRBV28 to TRBJ2-7; D possibly uses TRBD1 or TRBD2 (5 bases each). Germline V CDR1 and CDR2: MDHEN, SYDVKM. The CDR3 runs 14 residues. V was cut by 3 bases and J by 3 bases, with 12 bases left in between. Here the CDR3 reads CASSFRDPGYEQYF. The CDR3 DNA reads as TGTGCCAGCAGTTTTAGGGACCCCGGCTACGAGCAGTACTTC.

This clonotype occurred a few times. V gene TRBV27 combines with J gene TRBJ2-3, with D possibly called TRBD1 or TRBD2 (6 bases each). V was pared by 6 bases and J by 8 bases, with 9 bases between. Germline-derived CDR1 and CDR2 are MNHEY and SMNVEV (reference sequence). The CDR3 loop spans 11 amino acids. The CDR3 sequence: CASRGGGTQYF. The CDR3 DNA reads TGTGCCAGCAGAGGAGGGGGTACGCAGTATTTT.

V and J are TRBV5-1 and TRBJ2-7; D unclear. Trimming cost V 4 bases and J 1 base, with 12 bases left between them. Germline lookup yields CDR1 SGHRS and CDR2 YFSETQ. The CDR3 is 14 amino acids. The CDR3 DNA sequence: TGCGCCAGCAGCCCTACGGCCGGATCCTACGAGCAGTACTTC. Amino acids: CASSPTAGSYEQYF.

As to this clonotype: At one end, the junction sequence differs from germline, possibly due to a read error. The chain uses TRBV7-2 and TRBJ2-2, with 11 bases identical to TRBD2. This CDR3 spans 18 amino acids. CDR1 is SGHTA, CDR2 FQGNSA, per germline. DNA of the CDR3: TGTGCCAGCAGCTTATTAATGCTAGCGGGGGGTAGCACCGGGGAGCTATTTTTT. It codes for CASSLLMLAGGSTGELFF.

The chain recombines TRBV7-8 with TRBJ2-7; no firm D call. CDR1 and CDR2 (germline): SGHVS, FQNEAQ. Between the trimmed V and J ends, which lost 4 bases and 3 bases, there was a span of 13 bases. The CDR3 has 14 amino acids. The CDR3 nucleotides read TGTGCCAGCAGCTACCCCGACGCTTACTACGAGCAGTACTTC. This encodes CASSYPDAYYEQYF.

The chain uses TRBV6-5 and TRBJ2-6; the D is unclear. The germline CDR1 and CDR2 sequences are MNHEY and SVGAGI. V dropped 5 bases and J dropped 4 bases, with 9 bases sitting between them. The CDR3 runs to 14 residues. The chain's CDR3 is CASSEPTGANVLTF. DNA of the CDR3: TGTGCCAGCAGTGAACCTACCGGGGCCAACGTCCTGACTTTC.

Ten or more counts support this clonotype. The chain links TRBV29-1 to TRBJ2-7; perhaps D is TRBD1 or TRBD2 (5 bases each). The CDR3 contains 13 residues. CDR1 SQVTM and CDR2 ANQGSEA come from the germline V gene. Trimming removed 2 bases at V and 2 bases at J, with 10 bases between. CDR3 loop: CSVERDGTYEQYF. The CDR3 DNA sequence: TGCAGCGTTGAACGGGACGGTACCTACGAGCAGTACTTC.

This clonotype was detected ten times or more. CDR3 DNA sequence: TGTGCCAGCATACAGGGTTCGTCGTATCGGACTGAAGCTTTCTTT. Its translation is CASIQGSSYRTEAFF. The chain is built from TRBV12-3 or TRBV12-4 and TRBJ1-1, with D perhaps TRBD1 (6 bases). This CDR3 is 15 amino acids long. The V end lost 7 bases, the J end lost 5 bases, and 20 bases lay between the germline ends.

V and J are TRBV19 and TRBJ2-7, with TRBD1 matching over 9 bases. With V trimmed by 7 bases and J by 1 base, 8 bases remained unmatched. This CDR3 is 15 amino acids long. The germline gives CDR1 LNHDA, CDR2 SQIVND (reference sequence). The CDR3 DNA follows: TGTGCCAGTACTGGCGGACAGGGGTTTTCCTACGAGCAGTACTTC. The encoded protein is CASTGGQGFSYEQYF.

V is TRBV2 and J is TRBJ2-3; the D gene is possibly TRBD2 (6 bases). The V end lost 6 bases, the J end lost 10 bases, and 14 bases lay between the germline ends. CDR3 length: 12 amino acids. The germline V gene encodes CDR1 SNHLY and CDR2 FYNNEI. In nucleotides, the CDR3 is TGTGCCAGCAGGGGGGACGGGGGTCCGCAGTATTTT. Protein: CASRGDGGPQYF.

This clonotype has a handful of counts. The gene calls are TRBV7-9 and TRBJ2-2; the D is unclear. Germline V gives CDR1 SEHNR, CDR2 FQNEAQ (reference sequence). The CDR3 is 15 residues long. V lost 5 bases and J lost 1, with 11 bases in between. The CDR3 here is CASSPKLMNTGELFF. CDR3 coding DNA: TGTGCCAGCAGCCCAAAGCTGATGAACACCGGGGAGCTGTTTTTT.

The rearrangement uses TRBV4-1 and TRBJ2-1, with 9 bases identical to TRBD2. J was trimmed by 6 bases and V by 5 bases; bases with no gene match: 11. CDR3 length: 16 amino acids. CDR1 and CDR2 from the germline V gene are MGHRA and YSYEKL. CDR3 DNA sequence: TGCGCCAGCAGCTACTACCTAGCGGGGCAAGGCAATGAGCAGTTCTTC. Translated: CASSYYLAGQGNEQFF.

This clonotype occurred a few times. J is TRBJ1-4 and V is TRBV30; possible D gene TRBD1, 6 bases. Germline CDR1 is GTSNPN and CDR2 is SVGIG (reference sequence). The CDR3 has 18 amino acids. Deletions cut 2 bases from V and 0 bases from J, with 19 bases between. CDR3 loop: CAWSIPGQSIATNEKLFF. As DNA, the CDR3 is TGTGCCTGGAGTATCCCAGGACAGTCTATCGCAACTAATGAAAAACTGTTTTTT.

This clonotype has just a few counts. This rearrangement joins TRBV20-1 to TRBJ1-1, with 7 bases aligning to TRBD1. This CDR3 spans 20 amino acids. J lost 0 bases, V lost 6 bases, and 25 bases had no gene match. Germline loops: CDR1 DFQATT, CDR2 SNEGSKA (reference sequence). The CDR3 is CSAIFYRGARANIMNTEAFF. Written as DNA, the CDR3 is TGCAGTGCCATATTTTACAGGGGCGCGAGGGCAAATATAATGAACACTGAAGCTTTCTTT.

This clonotype was seen more than once but under ten times. The chain recombines TRBV6-5 with TRBJ1-2; D is unclear. The CDR3 contains 16 residues. V lost 0 bases, J lost 0 bases, and 11 bases lay in between. Germline V gives CDR1 MNHEY, CDR2 SVGAGI. CDR3 amino acids: CASSYSNSPTNYGYTF. The CDR3 bases are TGTGCCAGCAGTTACTCGAATAGTCCCACTAACTATGGCTACACCTTC.

The rearrangement joins TRBV30 to TRBJ2-7, with 9 nucleotides matching TRBD1. The junction had 8 bases not matched to a gene; V was cut back by 5 bases and J by 6 bases. Germline values: CDR1 GTSNPN, CDR2 SVGIG (reference sequence). The CDR3 has 13 amino acids. The CDR3 DNA follows: TGTGCCTGGTCCTTGGACAGGGGAATCGAGCAGTACTTC. Encoded protein: CAWSLDRGIEQYF.

This clonotype was recorded a few times. The rearrangement links TRBV19 to TRBJ2-1, with 7 positions matching TRBD1. The CDR3 sequence is 13 residues long. Germline V CDR1 and CDR2: LNHDA, SQIVND (reference sequence). The trim removed 5 bases at V and 9 bases at J, leaving 7 bases unmatched. In nucleotides, the CDR3 is TGTGCCAGTAGTGGGACCGCAGGGGGTGAGCAGTTCTTC. Translated, it gives CASSGTAGGEQFF.

This clonotype has only a few counts. The V and J genes are TRBV3-1 and TRBJ1-5; 10 bases map to TRBD1. The CDR3 contains 15 residues. Germline V lookup: CDR1 LGHDT, CDR2 YNNKEL (reference sequence). The V and J ends lost 4 bases and 4 bases, in that order; junction bases with no gene match: 4. The CDR3 here is CASSPGQGTNQPQHF. CDR3 nucleotide sequence: TGTGCCAGCAGCCCGGGACAGGGGACAAATCAGCCCCAGCATTTT.

The rearrangement uses TRBV10-3 and TRBJ2-1; D is undetermined. The length of the CDR3 is 13 residues. The germline CDR1 and CDR2 sequences are ENHRY and SYGVKD. V lost 1 base and J lost 5, with 6 bases in between. CDR3 sequence: CAISELMDNEQFF. The CDR3 region has the DNA TGTGCCATCAGTGAGTTGATGGACAATGAGCAGTTCTTC.

V usage is TRBV21-1 and J usage is TRBJ2-5; TRBD1, the table's D call, was not compared with the DNA. TRBV21-1 is designated a pseudogene. This CDR3 has 18 residues. Here the CDR3 reads CASSKERKIGTGRETQYF. The CDR3 DNA follows: TGTGCCAGCAGCAAAGAAAGAAAAATAGGGACAGGCCGAGAGACCCAGTACTTC.